A selection of T cell receptor beta chains follows, all from one sample in a study of shared clonotypes between healthy human individuals. Clones were sequenced by immunoSEQ multiplex PCR, and TCRdb holds only the in-frame ones, with some missing. Here the sample spans fewer than 200,000 clones, over 85% being singletons. Sequencing used naive CD4+ T cells sorted from blood. Receptor source: a woman under 40 in good health. CDR3s include the opening cysteine and the closing phenylalanine or tryptophan. Fields, in order: clone size, J gene, V gene, D gene, CDR3 protein. The D gene is left open where the match is weak. Clone size is stated in some rows and not others, as once, few, many or a class when expanded.

>.|TRBJ2-7|TRBV28|.
CASGILIGTHEQYF
>few|TRBJ2-7|TRBV6-6|.
CASWEEGQYEQYF
>.|TRBJ2-1|TRBV19|TRBD1
CASSRDRGSYNEQFF
>.|TRBJ2-3|TRBV18|.
CASSGPGNTDTQYF
>.|TRBJ1-1|TRBV4-2|.
CASSFQDSVAFF
>once|TRBJ2-3|TRBV5-1|.
CASSPQGPVPDTQYF
>few|TRBJ2-2|TRBV10-1|.
CATTTGTGELFF
>.|TRBJ2-7|TRBV5-1|.
CASSPSTRGGLYEQYF
>.|TRBJ2-3|TRBV11-3|TRBD2
CASSLGVTSDLTDTQYF
>.|TRBJ2-2|TRBV2|.
CASSEMRGTGELFF
>.|.|TRBV18|.
CASSPSTVHEQYF
>.|TRBJ2-3|TRBV11-3|TRBD2
CASSPGGSGGGDTQYF
>.|TRBJ1-5|TRBV6-1|.
CASSEIIGQPQHF
>.|TRBJ1-1|TRBV2|.
CASTPSLRTDRMNTEAFF
>.|.|TRBV4-1|TRBD2
CASSQERSSGTLYEQYF
>.|TRBJ2-7|TRBV28|.
CATTGERYEQYF
>.|TRBJ2-7|TRBV14|TRBD2
CASSRGLSGAVDEQYF
>.|TRBJ2-7|TRBV4-1|.
CASSQATTSGYEQYF
>.|TRBJ2-3|TRBV28|TRBD2
CASSTSGRAIDTQYF
>.|TRBJ2-7|TRBV11-3|.
CASSLGGSYEQYF
>.|TRBJ1-4|TRBV7-9|.
CASSLVGRQEKLFF
>.|TRBJ2-1|TRBV7-9|.
CASSFAADNEQFF
>.|TRBJ2-7|TRBV27|.
CASRRLQHPYEQYF
>.|.|TRBV18|TRBD2
CASSPGTSVSYEQYF
>once|TRBJ1-1|TRBV28|.
CASSLGGILNTEAFF
>.|TRBJ1-2|TRBV6-1|.
CASSEAGGKDYGYTF
>.|TRBJ1-6|TRBV28|.
CASSAPGSTGSYNSPLHF
>.|TRBJ2-7|TRBV28|.
CASSLGAANNYEQYF
>.|TRBJ2-7|TRBV27|.
CASSFFKDSERSYEQYF
>.|TRBJ2-7|TRBV30|.
CAWSVRNEQYF
>.|TRBJ2-7|TRBV5-1|TRBD2
CASSRDSGMYEQYF
>.|TRBJ2-7|TRBV28|.
CASSSALMEGQYF
>.|TRBJ2-5|TRBV6-1|.
CASSEVPSAWTQYF
>.|TRBJ2-5|TRBV28|TRBD2
CASGLSTSGRWETQYF
>.|TRBJ1-2|TRBV6-1|.
CASSAGGAVPLFYTF
>.|TRBJ2-5|TRBV29-1|.
CSGGRGLETQYF
>.|TRBJ1-1|TRBV2|.
CASSPNGVTEAFF
>.|TRBJ2-7|TRBV5-4|TRBD1
CASSPPGGQGSNEQYF
>few|TRBJ2-7|TRBV2|.
CASPELRSYEQYF
>.|.|TRBV5-1|TRBD1
CASSWTGDSYEQYF
>.|TRBJ2-5|TRBV25-1|.
CASSVGETQYF
>.|TRBJ2-1|TRBV2|TRBD1
CATVADRGLNEQFF
>.|TRBJ2-2|TRBV7-7|.
CASTPWQTGELFF